These 8 T cell receptor beta chains were sequenced from one sample in a study of cytomegalovirus exposure and HLA in healthy donors. PCR primers comprised 60 Vbeta and 13 Jbeta primers. The data were produced by immunoSEQ multiplex PCR, yet TCRdb's version contains in-frame clones alone and is incomplete. Altogether 85,000 to 110,000 clones are present, around 82% being singletons, with the ten largest covering approximately 10%. Sequenced: PBMCs. Receptors originate from a woman under 30 in good health and CMV-seropositive.

The chain has TRBV5-4 and TRBJ2-5, with TRBD2 matching over 8 bases. With 4 bases clipped from V and 1 base from J, the junction kept 9 bases outside the gene matches. CDR1 and CDR2 from the germline V gene are SGHNT and YYREEE (reference sequence). This CDR3 contains 16 residues. The CDR3 is CASSPLAGGAQETQYF. The CDR3 region has the DNA TGTGCCAGCAGCCCTCTTGCGGGAGGTGCCCAAGAGACCCAGTACTTC.

The V and J genes are TRBV13 and TRBJ2-3; tentative D call: TRBD2 (7 bases). The CDR3 is 16 residues long. The germline V and J ends were trimmed by 8 bases and 3 bases, with 21 bases remaining between them. Germline V gene data show CDR1 as PRHDT and CDR2 as FYEKMQ (reference sequence). In nucleotides, the CDR3 is TGTGCCAGCCTCGAGTGGGGGGCGGGGGTGACAGATACGCAGTATTTT. Its translation is CASLEWGAGVTDTQYF.

The CDR3, as DNA: TGTGCCAGCTCACCCCTAACCTCAGGGGGCGCAGGGTTGAACACTGAAGCTTTCTTT. Its protein product is CASSPLTSGGAGLNTEAFF. The chain couples TRBV18 to TRBJ1-1; 8 bases map to TRBD1. Germline V lookup: CDR1 KGHSH, CDR2 LQKENI. The V and J ends lost 3 bases and 0 bases, in that order; junction bases with no gene match: 15. The CDR3 consists of 19 residues.

The V call is TRBV5-1, the J call TRBJ2-7, with D maybe TRBD2 (6 bases). This CDR3 is built from 13 residues. Germline CDR1 SGHRS, CDR2 YFSETQ. V shed 0 bases and J shed 4 bases, with 8 bases lying between them. CDR3 amino acids: CASSLEGRYEQYF. In nucleotides, the CDR3 is TGCGCCAGCAGCTTGGAAGGGAGGTACGAGCAGTACTTC.

This rearrangement joins TRBV7-8 to TRBJ1-3; 8 bases align to TRBD1. From germline, CDR1 is SGHVS and CDR2 FQNEAQ. The CDR3 runs 17 residues. V was clipped by 0 bases and J by 4 bases; unmatched bases: 8. CDR3 loop: CASSLAVTGARGNTIYF. CDR3 nucleotides: TGTGCCAGCAGCTTAGCGGTGACAGGGGCGCGAGGAAACACCATATATTTT.

The chain recombines TRBV9 with TRBJ1-5, with D possibly matching TRBD1 (6 bases). Trimming cost V 0 bases and J 6 bases, with 13 bases left between them. The V gene's germline CDR1 is SGDLS and CDR2 YYNGEE. The CDR3 is made up of 15 amino acids. The CDR3 loop reads CASSVEGTMGQPQHF. In DNA form, the CDR3 reads TGTGCCAGCAGCGTAGAGGGGACAATGGGTCAGCCCCAGCATTTT.

This clone has only a few counts. V and J are TRBV10-1 and TRBJ2-5; 10 positions agree with TRBD2. The V gene's germline CDR1 is WNHNN and CDR2 SYGVQD (reference sequence). This CDR3 comprises 19 residues. The trim removed 3 bases at V and 4 bases at J, leaving 17 bases unmatched. CDR3 DNA sequence: TGCGCCAGCAGTGAAAAAAGACTAGCGGGTCCTCACGGAGGAGAGACCCAGTACTTC. Protein sequence: CASSEKRLAGPHGGETQYF.

V is TRBV7-3 and J is TRBJ2-3; D uncertain. The CDR3 runs to 11 residues. Trimming pared 5 bases from V and 6 bases from J, leaving 6 bases between. Germline V lookup: CDR1 SGHTA, CDR2 FQGTGA. The CDR3 loop is CASSNGDTQYF. CDR3 DNA: TGTGCCAGCAGCAACGGGGATACGCAGTATTTT. Filled out from reference TRBV7-3 and TRBJ2-3, the complete variable domain reads GAGVSQTPSNKVTEKGKYVELRCDPISGHTALYWYRQSLGQGPEFLIYFQGTGAADDSGLPNDRFFAVRPEGSVSTLKIQRTERGDSAVYLCASSNGDTQYFGPGTRLTVL.